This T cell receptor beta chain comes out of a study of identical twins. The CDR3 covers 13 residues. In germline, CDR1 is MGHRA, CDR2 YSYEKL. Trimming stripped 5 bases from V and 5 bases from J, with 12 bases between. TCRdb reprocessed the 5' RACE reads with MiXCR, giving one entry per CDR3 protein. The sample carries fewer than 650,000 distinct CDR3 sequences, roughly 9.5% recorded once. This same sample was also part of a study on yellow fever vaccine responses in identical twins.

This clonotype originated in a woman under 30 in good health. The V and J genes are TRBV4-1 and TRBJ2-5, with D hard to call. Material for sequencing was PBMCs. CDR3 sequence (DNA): TGCGCCAGCAGCGTGGCGCGGTGGGAGACCCAGTACTTC. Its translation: CASSVARWETQYF.